This T cell receptor beta chain was observed in a study of vaccination effects on CD4 cells after COVID-19 (dated by TCRdb to between 2021 and 2022). With regard to the full study: The ViraFEST assay stimulated PBMC with viral peptide pools and then used TCR sequencing to identify antigen-specific CD4+ T cell clonotypes by expansion. Across the study, the median time from the second dose to post-vaccine sampling was 72 days (range 14 to 241). Approximately 2 million PBMC per well were cultured in IMDM with around 5% human AB serum, 10 IU/ml IL-2 and gentamicin, plus 10 ug/ml peptides. In both COVID-19 convalescent patients and infection-naive vaccine recipients, the study compared SARS-CoV-2 spike-specific CD4+ TCR repertoires from before mRNA vaccination with those from after it. The full study included roughly 11 COVID-19 convalescent patients and several SARS-CoV-2-naive healthy vaccine recipients. Cultures from other donors in the study were sequenced with the Oncomine TCR Beta short-read assay on an Illumina iSeq 100. The study at large found these results: In healthy vaccine recipients, vaccine-induced clones were almost all SARS-CoV-2 mono-reactive, with only 1 of 255 cross-reactive with common cold coronaviruses. The study was limited by a small number of convalescent patients, and early post-infection timepoints were lacking. At late post-vaccination timepoints, both infection-induced and vaccine-induced clones showed marked clonal contraction, consistent with waning T cell responses.

As regards this clone: Its cognate antigen has yet to be identified. One base away there is no much larger clone; base qualities are not given.

Library prep was done by the immunoSEQ multiplex PCR assay. DNA from the cultured and isolated CD4+ T cells underwent TCR beta CDR3 sequencing. Concerning the study's data processing: The analysis removed non-productive TCR sequences, trimmed reads to the CDR3 region, and retained only CDR3s that were 7 or more amino acids long. The MANAFEST web app was used to pick out antigen-specific clonotypes by comparing their expansion in peptide wells with that in reference cultures. To be called positive, a clone needed expansion at FDR<0.05 compared with the reference and with all other wells, an odds ratio greater than 5, and a frequency greater than 0.1% in two replicate wells. A clonotype was defined as cross-reactive if the clonotype was significantly expanded both in SARS-CoV-2 spike wells and in at least one common cold coronavirus spike condition. CDR3 similarity was assessed by Levenshtein distance using the stringdist R package, and unrooted trees were constructed with ape in R 3.6.1. TCRdb holds this immuneACCESS table with in-frame rearrangements only. Some clones are missing; in checked studies, unresolved V genes explain under half, and the rest has no known cause. The D gene and trimming were derived from the DNA, and the V and J assignments and clone size from that table. For this sample the table gives just under 75,000 clones, of which around 73% were detected only once. The ten largest clones represent about 2% of the sample.

After less than 13 days of culture, CD4+ T cells were isolated with the EasySep CD4+ T cell isolation kit. Each participant got two doses of an mRNA SARS-CoV-2 vaccine, either BNT162b2 or mRNA-1273. Negative nucleocapsid antibody results before and after vaccination confirmed that the healthy vaccine recipients had no prior SARS-CoV-2 infection. On days 3 and 7, half of the culture medium was replaced with fresh IL-2-containing medium. Unless noted otherwise, every peptide stimulation condition was cultured in triplicate wells. Using Ficoll-Paque Plus gradient centrifugation, PBMC were separated from whole blood and then either used fresh or cryopreserved at -140C. The QIAamp micro DNA kit was used to extract genomic DNA from the cultured CD4+ T cells. The germline V gene provides CDR1 SGHNT and CDR2 YENEEA. Taken from cysteine to phenylalanine, the CDR3 has 15 residues. Only CDR3 DNA remains: 45 bases, in frame from the first base. Relative to germline, V is 2 bases shorter and J is 0 bases shorter, with 8 bases between their ends.

The receptor's source is a human donor who received a COVID-19 vaccine. The chain joins TRBV11-3 to TRBJ2-1; the D gene identity is not certain. Sample: CD4+ T cells from PBMCs cultured without peptide, taken after COVID-19 vaccination. The nucleotide sequence is TGTGCCAGCAGCTTACGAGCTAGCTCCTACAATGAGCAGTTCTTC. The encoded protein is CASSLRASSYNEQFF.